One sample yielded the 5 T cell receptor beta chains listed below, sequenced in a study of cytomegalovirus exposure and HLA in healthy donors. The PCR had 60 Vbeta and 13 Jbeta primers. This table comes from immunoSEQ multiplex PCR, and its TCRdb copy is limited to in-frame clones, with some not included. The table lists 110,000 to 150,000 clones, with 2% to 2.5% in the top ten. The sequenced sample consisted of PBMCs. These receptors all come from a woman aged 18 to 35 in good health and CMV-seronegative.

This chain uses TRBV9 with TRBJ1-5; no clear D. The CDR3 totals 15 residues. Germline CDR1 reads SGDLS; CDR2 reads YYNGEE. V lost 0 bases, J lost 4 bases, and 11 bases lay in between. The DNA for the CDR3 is TGTGCCAGCAGCGTAGGGGCAGCGGTGAATCAGCCCCAGCATTTT. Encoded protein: CASSVGAAVNQPQHF.

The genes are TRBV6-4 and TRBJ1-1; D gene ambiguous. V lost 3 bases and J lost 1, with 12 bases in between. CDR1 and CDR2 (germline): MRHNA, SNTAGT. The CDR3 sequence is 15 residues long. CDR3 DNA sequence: TGTGCCAGCAGTGAATCCCCAGCAGGGAACACTGAAGCTTTCTTT. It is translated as CASSESPAGNTEAFF.

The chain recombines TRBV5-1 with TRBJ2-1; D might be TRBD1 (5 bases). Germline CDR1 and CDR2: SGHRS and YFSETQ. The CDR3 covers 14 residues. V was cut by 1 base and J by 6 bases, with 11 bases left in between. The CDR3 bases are TGCGCCAGCAGCTTGCTGTCACAGGCCAATGAGCAGTTCTTC. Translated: CASSLLSQANEQFF.

CDR3 amino acids: CASSLAGSDTEAFF. In DNA, the CDR3 is TGTGCCAGCAGCTTAGCAGGGAGTGACACTGAAGCTTTCTTT. The chain has TRBV11-1 and TRBJ1-1; no clear D. The CDR3 consists of 14 residues. The germline V gene has CDR1 SGHAT and CDR2 FQDESV (reference sequence). The V end was cut by 0 bases, the J end by 3 bases, with 8 bases between.

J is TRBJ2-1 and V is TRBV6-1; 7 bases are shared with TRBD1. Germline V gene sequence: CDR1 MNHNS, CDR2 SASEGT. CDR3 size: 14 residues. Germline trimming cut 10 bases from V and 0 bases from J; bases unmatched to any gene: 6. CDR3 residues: CATRDSDSYNEQFF. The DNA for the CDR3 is TGTGCCACCCGGGACAGCGACTCCTACAATGAGCAGTTCTTC.